This TCR beta chain was captured in a study of T-cell reconstitution after alpha-beta-depleted transplantation in children. V gave up 5 bases and J gave up 7 bases; unmatched junction bases: 6. Germline V gene sequence: CDR1 DFQATT, CDR2 SNEGSKA (reference sequence). The CDR3 totals 14 residues. The authors prepared the TCRbeta library with unique molecular identifiers. MiXCR was run by TCRdb on the PCR reads, yielding one entry per CDR3 protein. The repertoire consists of approximately 93,000 distinct CDR3 sequences, with roughly 8.8% occurring once and the leading ten covering approximately 7.2%. This clonotype was counted many times.

The chain is built from TRBV20-1 and TRBJ2-1, with 12 bases aligning to TRBD2. This TCR came from a human donor who donated a stem cell graft to a child with congenital amegakaryocytic thrombocytopenia. The material was PBMCs from the stem cell graft donor, obtained from the stem cell graft. The CDR3 DNA reads TGCAGTGCTGGACTAGCGGGGAAGGGAAATGAGCAGTTCTTC. Encoded protein: CSAGLAGKGNEQFF.